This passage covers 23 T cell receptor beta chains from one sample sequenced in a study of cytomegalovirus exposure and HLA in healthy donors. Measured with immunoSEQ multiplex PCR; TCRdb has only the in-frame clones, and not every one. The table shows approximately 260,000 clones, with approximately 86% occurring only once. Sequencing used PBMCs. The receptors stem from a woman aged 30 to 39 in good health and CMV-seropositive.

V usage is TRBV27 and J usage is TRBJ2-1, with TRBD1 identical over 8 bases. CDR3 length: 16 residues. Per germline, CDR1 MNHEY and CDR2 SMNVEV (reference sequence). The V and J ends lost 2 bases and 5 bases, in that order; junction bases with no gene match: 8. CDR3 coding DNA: TGTGCCAGCAGTTTAATTGCGGGACAGGTCCACAATGAGCAGTTCTTC. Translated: CASSLIAGQVHNEQFF.

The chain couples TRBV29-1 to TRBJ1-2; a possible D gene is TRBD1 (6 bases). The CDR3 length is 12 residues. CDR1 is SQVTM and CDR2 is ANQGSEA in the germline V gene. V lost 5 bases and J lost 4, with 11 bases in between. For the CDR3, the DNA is TGCAGCGTTCAACAGGGCGGCTATGGCTACACCTTC. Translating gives CSVQQGGYGYTF.

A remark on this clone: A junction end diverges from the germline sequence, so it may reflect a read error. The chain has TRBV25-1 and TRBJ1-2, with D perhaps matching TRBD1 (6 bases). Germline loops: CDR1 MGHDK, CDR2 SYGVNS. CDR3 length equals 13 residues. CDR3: CASGDTGTYGYTF. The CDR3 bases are TGTGCCAGCGGTGATACAGGGACCTATGGCTACACCTTC.

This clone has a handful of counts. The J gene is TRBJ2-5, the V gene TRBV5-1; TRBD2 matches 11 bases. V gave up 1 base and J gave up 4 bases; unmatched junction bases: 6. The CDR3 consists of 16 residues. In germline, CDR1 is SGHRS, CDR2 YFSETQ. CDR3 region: CASSLMGTSGRETQYF. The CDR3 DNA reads TGCGCCAGCAGCTTGATGGGTACTAGCGGGAGAGAGACCCAGTACTTC.

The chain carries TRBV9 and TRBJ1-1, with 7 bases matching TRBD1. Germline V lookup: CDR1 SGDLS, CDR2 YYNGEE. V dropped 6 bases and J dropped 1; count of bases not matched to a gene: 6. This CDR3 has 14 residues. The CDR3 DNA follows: TGTGCCAGCACCCCCAGGGGGGAGAACACTGAAGCTTTCTTT. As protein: CASTPRGENTEAFF.

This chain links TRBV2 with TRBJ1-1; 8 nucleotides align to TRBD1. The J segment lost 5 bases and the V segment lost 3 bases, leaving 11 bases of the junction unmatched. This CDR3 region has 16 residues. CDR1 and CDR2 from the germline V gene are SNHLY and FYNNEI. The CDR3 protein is CASSERQGLFLTEAFF. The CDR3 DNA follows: TGTGCCAGCAGTGAGCGACAGGGGTTGTTCTTAACTGAAGCTTTCTTT.

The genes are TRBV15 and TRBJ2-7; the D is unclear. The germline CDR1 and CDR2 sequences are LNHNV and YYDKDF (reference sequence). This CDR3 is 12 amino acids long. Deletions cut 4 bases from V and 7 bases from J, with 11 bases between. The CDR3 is CATSTTYLEQYF. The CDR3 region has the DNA TGTGCCACCAGCACCACATATTTGGAGCAGTACTTC.

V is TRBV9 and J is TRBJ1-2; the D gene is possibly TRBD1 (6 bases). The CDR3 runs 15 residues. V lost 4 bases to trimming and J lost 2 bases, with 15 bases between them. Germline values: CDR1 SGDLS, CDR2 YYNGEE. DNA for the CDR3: TGTGCCAGCAGCCCCCGAGACAGGCAGAACTATGGCTACACCTTC. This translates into CASSPRDRQNYGYTF.

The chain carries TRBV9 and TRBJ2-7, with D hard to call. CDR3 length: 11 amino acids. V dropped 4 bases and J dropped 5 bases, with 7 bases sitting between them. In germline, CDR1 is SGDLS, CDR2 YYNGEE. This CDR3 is CASSPPNEQYF. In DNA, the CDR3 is TGTGCCAGCAGCCCCCCTAACGAGCAGTACTTC.

CDR3 protein: CASSLASGLSYEQYF. In DNA form, the CDR3 reads TGTGCCAGCAGTTTAGCTAGCGGACTCTCCTACGAGCAGTACTTC. The J gene is TRBJ2-7, the V gene TRBV27, with TRBD2 identical over 7 bases. Germline lookup yields CDR1 MNHEY and CDR2 SMNVEV (reference sequence). V lost 2 bases, J lost 0 bases, and 4 bases stayed unmatched. The CDR3 is 15 amino acids.

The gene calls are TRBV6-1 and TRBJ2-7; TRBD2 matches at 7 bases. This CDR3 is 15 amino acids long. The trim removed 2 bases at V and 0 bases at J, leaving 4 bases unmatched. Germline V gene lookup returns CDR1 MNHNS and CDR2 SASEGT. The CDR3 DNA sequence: TGTGCCAGCAGTGAATCTAGCGGACGCTCCTACGAGCAGTACTTC. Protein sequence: CASSESSGRSYEQYF.

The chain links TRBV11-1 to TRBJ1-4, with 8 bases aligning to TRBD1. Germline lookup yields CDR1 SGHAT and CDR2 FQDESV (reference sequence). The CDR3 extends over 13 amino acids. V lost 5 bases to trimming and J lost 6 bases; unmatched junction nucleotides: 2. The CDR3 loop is CASSLQGDEKLFF. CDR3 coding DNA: TGTGCCAGCAGCCTACAGGGGGATGAAAAACTGTTTTTT.

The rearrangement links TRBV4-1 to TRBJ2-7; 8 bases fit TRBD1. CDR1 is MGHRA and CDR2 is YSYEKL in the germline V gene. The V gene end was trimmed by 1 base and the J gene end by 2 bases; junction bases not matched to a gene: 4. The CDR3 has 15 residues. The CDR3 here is CASSQAGQVTYEQYF. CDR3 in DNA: TGCGCCAGCAGCCAAGCGGGACAGGTCACCTACGAGCAGTACTTC.

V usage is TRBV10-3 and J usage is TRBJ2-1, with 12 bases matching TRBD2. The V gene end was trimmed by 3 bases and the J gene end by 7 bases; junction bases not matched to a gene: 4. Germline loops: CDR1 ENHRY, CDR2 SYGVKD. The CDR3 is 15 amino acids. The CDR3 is CAISDGTSGLNEQFF. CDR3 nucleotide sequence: TGTGCCATCAGTGACGGGACTAGCGGGCTGAATGAGCAGTTCTTC.

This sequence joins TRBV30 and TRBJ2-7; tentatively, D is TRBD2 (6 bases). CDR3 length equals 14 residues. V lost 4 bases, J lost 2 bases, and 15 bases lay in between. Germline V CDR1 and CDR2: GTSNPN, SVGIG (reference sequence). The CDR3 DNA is TGTGCCTGGAACCGACTAGGGGATGCCTACGAGCAGTACTTC. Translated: CAWNRLGDAYEQYF. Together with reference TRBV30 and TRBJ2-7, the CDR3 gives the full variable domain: SQTIHQWPATLVQPVGSPLSLECTVEGTSNPNLYWYRQAAGRGLQLLFYSVGIGQISSEVPQNLSASRPQDRQFILSSKKLLLSDSGFYLCAWNRLGDAYEQYFGPGTRLTVT.

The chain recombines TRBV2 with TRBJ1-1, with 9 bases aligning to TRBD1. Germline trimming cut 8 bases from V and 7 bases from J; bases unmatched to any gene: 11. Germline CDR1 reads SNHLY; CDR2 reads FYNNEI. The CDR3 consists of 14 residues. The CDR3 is CASVRDRAAGEAFF. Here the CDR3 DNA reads TGTGCCAGCGTTAGGGACAGGGCTGCTGGTGAAGCTTTCTTT. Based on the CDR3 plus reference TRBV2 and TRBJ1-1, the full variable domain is EPEVTQTPSHQVTQMGQEVILRCVPISNHLYFYWYRQILGQKVEFLVSFYNNEISEKSEIFDDQFSVERPDGSNFTLKIRSTKLEDSAMYFCASVRDRAAGEAFFGQGTRLTVV.

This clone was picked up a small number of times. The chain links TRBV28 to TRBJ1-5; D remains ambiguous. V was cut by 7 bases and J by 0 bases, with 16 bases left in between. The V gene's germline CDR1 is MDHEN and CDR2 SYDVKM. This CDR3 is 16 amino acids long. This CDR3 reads CASTNQATYSNQPQHF. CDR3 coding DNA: TGTGCCAGCACCAACCAAGCGACCTATAGCAATCAGCCCCAGCATTTT.

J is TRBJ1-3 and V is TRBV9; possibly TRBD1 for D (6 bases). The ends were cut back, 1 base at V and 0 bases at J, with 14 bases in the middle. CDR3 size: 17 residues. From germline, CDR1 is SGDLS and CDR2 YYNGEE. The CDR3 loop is CASSVNRDTSSGNTIYF. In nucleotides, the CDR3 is TGTGCCAGCAGCGTAAACCGGGACACGAGCTCTGGAAACACCATATATTTT. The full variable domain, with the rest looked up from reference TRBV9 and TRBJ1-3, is DSGVTQTPKHLITATGQRVTLRCSPRSGDLSVYWYQQSLDQGLQFLIQYYNGEERAKGNILERFSAQQFPDLHSELNLSSLELGDSALYFCASSVNRDTSSGNTIYFGEGSWLTVV.

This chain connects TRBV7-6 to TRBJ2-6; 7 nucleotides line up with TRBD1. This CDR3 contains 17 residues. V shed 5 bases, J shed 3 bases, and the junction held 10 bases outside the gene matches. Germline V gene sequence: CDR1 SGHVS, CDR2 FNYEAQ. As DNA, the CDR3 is TGTGCCAGCAGCGTCAGGGGGAGTGTAGGTGGGGCCAACGTCCTGACTTTC. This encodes CASSVRGSVGGANVLTF.

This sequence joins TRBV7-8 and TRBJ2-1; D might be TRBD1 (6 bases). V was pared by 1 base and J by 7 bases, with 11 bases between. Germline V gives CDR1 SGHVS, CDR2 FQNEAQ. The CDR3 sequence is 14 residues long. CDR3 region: CASSLGGTGNEQFF. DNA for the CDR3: TGTGCCAGCAGCTTAGGGGGAACAGGGAATGAGCAGTTCTTC. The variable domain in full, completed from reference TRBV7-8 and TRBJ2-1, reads GAGVSQSPRYKVAKRGQDVALRCDPISGHVSLFWYQQALGQGPEFLTYFQNEAQLDKSGLPSDRFFAERPEGSVSTLKIQRTQQEDSAVYLCASSLGGTGNEQFFGPGTRLTVL.

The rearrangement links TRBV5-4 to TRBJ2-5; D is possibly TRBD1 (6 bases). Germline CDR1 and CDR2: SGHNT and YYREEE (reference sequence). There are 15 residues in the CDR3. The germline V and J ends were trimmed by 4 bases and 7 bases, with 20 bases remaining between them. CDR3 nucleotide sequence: TGTGCCAGCAGCCCCCCGACAGGACCCATAAGGACCCAGTACTTC. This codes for CASSPPTGPIRTQYF.

For the CDR3, the DNA is TGTGCCAGCAGTCCAGGAGGGCGGACTAGCGGGACCTACGAGCAGTACTTC. Translation: CASSPGGRTSGTYEQYF. The chain couples TRBV28 to TRBJ2-7, with 12 nucleotides matching TRBD2. The germline V gene encodes CDR1 MDHEN and CDR2 SYDVKM. V was pared by 5 bases and J by 2 bases, with 10 bases of the junction left unmatched. The CDR3 has 17 amino acids. The full variable domain, with the rest looked up from reference TRBV28 and TRBJ2-7, is DVKVTQSSRYLVKRTGEKVFLECVQDMDHENMFWYRQDPGLGLRLIYFSYDVKMKEKGDIPEGYSVSREKKERFSLILESASTNQTSMYLCASSPGGRTSGTYEQYFGPGTRLTVT.

The CDR3 DNA reads TGTGCCAGCAGCTTTACGAGTTTGAACACTGAAGCTTTCTTT. Its translation is CASSFTSLNTEAFF. The rearrangement links TRBV11-3 to TRBJ1-1; unclear D gene. There are 14 residues in the CDR3. V shed 3 bases and J shed 0 bases, with 8 bases lying between them. Germline values: CDR1 SGHNT, CDR2 YENEEA.